This T cell receptor beta chain was obtained from a study of long-term antiretroviral therapy in people with HIV. The study, taken as a whole, reports: HIV repertoires spanned tighter CDR3 length ranges than controls did.

In the case of this clone: The target antigen is unknown.

The CDR3 runs 15 residues. V lost 6 bases to trimming and J lost 2 bases, with 15 bases between them. Looked up from germline, CDR1 is MNHEY and CDR2 is SVGAGI. Runs used v3.0 of the immunoSEQ assay and were done at survey level. The method was immunoSEQ multiplex PCR; TCRdb's version includes in-frame clones alone and lacks a portion of them. This sample has 15,000 or so clones, with around four fifths found just once. The TCR sequence derives from a middle-aged woman with HIV. The rearrangement uses TRBV6-5 and TRBJ2-3; perhaps TRBD1 as D (6 bases). Sequencing used unsorted PBMCs, obtained 1.8 years before starting antiretroviral therapy. The CDR3 here is CASRQGRRSTDTQYF. The CDR3 DNA follows: TGTGCCAGCAGACAGGGACGGCGATCCACAGATACGCAGTATTTT.